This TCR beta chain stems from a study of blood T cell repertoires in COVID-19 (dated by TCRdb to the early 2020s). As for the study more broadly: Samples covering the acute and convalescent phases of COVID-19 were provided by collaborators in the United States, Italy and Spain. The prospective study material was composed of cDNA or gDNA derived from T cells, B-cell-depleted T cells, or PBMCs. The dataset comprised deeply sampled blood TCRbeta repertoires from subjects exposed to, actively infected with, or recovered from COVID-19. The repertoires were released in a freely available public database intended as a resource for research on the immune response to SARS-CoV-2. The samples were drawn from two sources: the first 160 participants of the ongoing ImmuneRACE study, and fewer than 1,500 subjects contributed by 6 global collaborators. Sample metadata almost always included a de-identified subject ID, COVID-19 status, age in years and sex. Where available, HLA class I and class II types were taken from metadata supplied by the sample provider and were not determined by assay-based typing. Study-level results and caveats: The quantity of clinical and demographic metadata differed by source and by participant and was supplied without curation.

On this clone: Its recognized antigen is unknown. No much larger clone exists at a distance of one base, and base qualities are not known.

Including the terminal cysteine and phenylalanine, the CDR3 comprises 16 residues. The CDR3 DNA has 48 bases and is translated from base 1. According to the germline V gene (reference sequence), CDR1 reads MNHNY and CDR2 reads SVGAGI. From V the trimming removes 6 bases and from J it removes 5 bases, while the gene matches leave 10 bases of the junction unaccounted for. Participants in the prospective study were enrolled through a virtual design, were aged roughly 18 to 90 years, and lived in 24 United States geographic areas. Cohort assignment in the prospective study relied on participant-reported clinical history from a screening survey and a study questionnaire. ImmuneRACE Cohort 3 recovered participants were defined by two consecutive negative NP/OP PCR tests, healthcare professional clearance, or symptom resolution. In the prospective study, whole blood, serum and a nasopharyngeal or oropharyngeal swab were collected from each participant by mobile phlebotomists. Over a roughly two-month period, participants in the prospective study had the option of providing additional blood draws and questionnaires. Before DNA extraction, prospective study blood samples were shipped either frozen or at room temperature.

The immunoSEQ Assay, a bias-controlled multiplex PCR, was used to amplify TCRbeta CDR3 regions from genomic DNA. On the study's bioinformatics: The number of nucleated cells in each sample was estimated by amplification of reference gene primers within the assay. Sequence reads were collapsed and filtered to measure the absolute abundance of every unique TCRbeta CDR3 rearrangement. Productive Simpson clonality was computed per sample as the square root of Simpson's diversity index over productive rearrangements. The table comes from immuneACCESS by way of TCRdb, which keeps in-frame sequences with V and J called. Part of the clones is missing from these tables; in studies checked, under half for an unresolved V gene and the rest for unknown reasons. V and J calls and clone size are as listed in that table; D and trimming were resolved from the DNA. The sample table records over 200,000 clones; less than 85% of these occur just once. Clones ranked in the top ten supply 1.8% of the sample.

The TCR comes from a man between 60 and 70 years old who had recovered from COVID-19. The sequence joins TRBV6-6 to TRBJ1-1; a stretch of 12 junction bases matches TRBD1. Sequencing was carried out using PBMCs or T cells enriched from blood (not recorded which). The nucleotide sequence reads TGTGCCAGCAGGGGACAGGGGGCAGCTTTGGGTACTGAAGCTTTCTTT. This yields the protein CASRGQGAALGTEAFF.